Presented here are 18 T cell receptor beta chains from one specimen sequenced in a study of blood T cell repertoires in COVID-19. The data were produced by immunoSEQ multiplex PCR, yet TCRdb's version contains in-frame clones alone and is incomplete. The sample includes 250,000 or so clones, about 83% of them seen just once. Sequences were obtained from peripheral blood. These TCRs come from a man aged 45-65 years with acute or convalescent COVID-19.

Note on this clone: In this CDR3 the conserved last residue, phenylalanine or tryptophan, is missing, so a read error is likely. Because the CDR3's place on the DNA is in doubt, the DNA is left out and the CDR3 is given as listed by TCRdb. V and J are TRBV5-8 and TRBJ2-7; the D call TRBD1 from the table was never checked on the DNA. The CDR3 region is 11 residues in length, termini included. CDR1 is SGHTS and CDR2 is YDEGEE in the germline V gene. CDR3: CASSPDRPSVI.

The rearrangement joins TRBV7-2 to TRBJ1-6, with D possibly matching TRBD1 (6 bases). Germline V lookup: CDR1 SGHTA, CDR2 FQGNSA. V dropped 2 bases and J dropped 9 bases, with 11 bases sitting between them. The CDR3 consists of 14 residues. CDR3: CASSLQGWGSPLHF. The CDR3 DNA follows: TGTGCCAGCAGCTTACAGGGGTGGGGTTCACCCCTCCACTTT. Drawing the rest from reference TRBV7-2 and TRBJ1-6, the complete variable domain is GAGVSQSPSNKVTEKGKDVELRCDPISGHTALYWYRQSLGQGLEFLIYFQGNSAPDKSGLPSDRFSAERTGGSVSTLTIQRTQQEDSAVYLCASSLQGWGSPLHFGNGTRLTVT.

The chain links TRBV28 to TRBJ1-1; the D gene is possibly TRBD1 (5 bases). The CDR3 sequence is 14 residues long. Germline values: CDR1 MDHEN, CDR2 SYDVKM. Trimming took 3 bases from V and 4 from J, leaving 12 bases between them. For the CDR3, the DNA is TGTGCCAGCAGTTTCGGGTCAGGGATCACTGAAGCTTTCTTT. It codes for CASSFGSGITEAFF.

The chain joins TRBV5-1 to TRBJ1-2; 9 bases line up with TRBD1. The CDR3 sequence is 14 residues long. Germline-derived CDR1 and CDR2 are SGHRS and YFSETQ. V gave up 4 bases and J gave up 8 bases; unmatched junction bases: 9. CDR3 region: CASSTGTGNGGYTF. CDR3 DNA sequence: TGCGCCAGCAGCACCGGGACAGGGAATGGGGGCTACACCTTC.

V is TRBV6-5 and J is TRBJ2-5, with 16 positions matching TRBD2. Germline loops: CDR1 MNHEY, CDR2 SVGAGI. Germline trimming cut 6 bases from V and 5 bases from J; bases unmatched to any gene: 3. There are 15 residues in the CDR3. The CDR3 protein is CASSLGLAGGETQYF. CDR3 in DNA: TGTGCCAGCAGCCTGGGACTAGCGGGAGGGGAGACCCAGTACTTC.

The CDR3 nucleotides read TGTGCCAGCAGCTATACAGGGGAAGGCGGCTACACCTTC. It codes for CASSYTGEGGYTF. This sequence joins TRBV12-3 or TRBV12-4 and TRBJ1-2; 7 bases are shared with TRBD1. V lost 6 bases, J lost 8 bases, and 9 bases stayed unmatched. The CDR3 has 13 residues.

The chain joins TRBV7-2 to TRBJ2-7, with D perhaps matching TRBD2 (6 bases). Trimming took 5 bases from V and 7 from J, leaving 18 bases between them. The CDR3 has 14 residues. The V gene's germline CDR1 is SGHTA and CDR2 FQGNSA. The CDR3 nucleotides read TGTGCCAGCAGCCAGGGAGTGAGGAGGGTGGAGCAGTACTTC. This encodes CASSQGVRRVEQYF.

The rearrangement joins TRBV7-2 to TRBJ2-2, with D uncertain. V lost 2 bases, J lost 1 base, and 8 bases lay in between. Germline V gives CDR1 SGHTA, CDR2 FQGNSA. The CDR3 extends over 15 amino acids. The CDR3 reads CASSLRVENTGELFF. CDR3 nucleotides: TGTGCCAGCAGCTTACGGGTTGAGAACACCGGGGAGCTGTTTTTT.

This chain links TRBV27 with TRBJ2-7; D ambiguous. This CDR3 spans 15 amino acids. The V and J ends lost 2 bases and 0 bases respectively, with 11 bases between them. CDR1 is MNHEY, CDR2 SMNVEV, per germline (reference sequence). As DNA, the CDR3 is TGTGCCAGCAGTTTAGAGCTTTCTAGCTCCTACGAGCAGTACTTC. It translates to CASSLELSSSYEQYF.

The genes are TRBV2 and TRBJ1-2, with 7 positions matching TRBD1. CDR3 length: 12 residues. Trimming cost V 5 bases and J 7 bases; bases outside gene matches: 4. Germline CDR1 SNHLY, CDR2 FYNNEI. The chain's CDR3 is CASSPTGTGYTF. The CDR3 nucleotides are TGTGCCAGCAGTCCGACAGGGACTGGCTACACCTTC.

The chain recombines TRBV5-6 with TRBJ1-5; no reliable D call. The CDR3 runs 13 residues. V was shortened by 0 bases and J by 6 bases, with 7 bases between the two germline ends. The germline CDR1 and CDR2 sequences are SGHDT and YYEEEE. CDR3 DNA: TGTGCCAGCAGCTTGGATAGTGGTCAGCCCCAGCATTTT. Its translation is CASSLDSGQPQHF. Full variable domain (missing parts from reference TRBV5-6 and TRBJ1-5): DAGVTQSPTHLIKTRGQQVTLRCSPKSGHDTVSWYQQALGQGPQFIFQYYEEEERQRGNFPDRFSGHQFPNYSSELNVNALLLGDSALYLCASSLDSGQPQHFGDGTRLSIL.

The chain has TRBV18 and TRBJ2-1, with no clear D. The V gene lost 10 bases and the J gene lost 7 bases, with 5 bases spanning the gap. The CDR3 consists of 9 residues. CDR1 KGHSH and CDR2 LQKENI come from the germline V gene. The DNA for the CDR3 is TGTGCCACCCAAAATGAGCAGTTCTTC. This codes for CATQNEQFF.

The chain couples TRBV30 to TRBJ1-3; D ambiguous. Germline CDR1 GTSNPN, CDR2 SVGIG (reference sequence). V shed 1 base and J shed 1 base, with 14 bases lying between them. This CDR3 is 16 amino acids long. The CDR3 region has the DNA TGTGCCTGGAGTGGAGGAAAATCTTTTTCTGGAAACACCATATATTTT. Translation: CAWSGGKSFSGNTIYF.

This rearrangement joins TRBV3-1 (or the pseudogene TRBV3-2) to TRBJ2-3; 14 bases match TRBD2. With V trimmed by 1 base and J by 1 base, 7 bases remained unmatched. This CDR3 is built from 19 residues. The germline V gene encodes CDR1 LGHDT and CDR2 YNNKEL (reference sequence). The CDR3: CASSQGGLAGAKGTDTQYF. CDR3 DNA sequence: TGTGCCAGCAGCCAAGGGGGACTAGCGGGAGCCAAAGGCACAGATACGCAGTATTTT.

This chain uses TRBV29-1 with TRBJ1-1, with 8 bases that match TRBD1. Germline CDR1 is SQVTM and CDR2 is ANQGSEA. The trim removed 7 bases at V and 4 bases at J, leaving 8 bases unmatched. CDR3 length: 13 amino acids. The CDR3 coding sequence is TGCAGCGCAGCGGACAGGGTGGGCACTGAAGCTTTCTTT. Residues: CSAADRVGTEAFF.

This clone was seen once. The chain combines TRBV18 with TRBJ1-1; perhaps TRBD1 as D (6 bases). The V end was cut by 3 bases, the J end by 1 base, with 12 bases between. Per the germline V gene, CDR1 is KGHSH and CDR2 is LQKENI. The length of the CDR3 is 15 residues. CDR3 protein: CASSPPGTPNTEAFF. Here the CDR3 DNA reads TGTGCCAGCTCACCTCCCGGGACACCGAACACTGAAGCTTTCTTT. The full variable domain, its missing parts supplied by reference TRBV18 and TRBJ1-1, is NAGVMQNPRHLVRRRGQEARLRCSPMKGHSHVYWYRQLPEEGLKFMVYLQKENIIDESGMPKERFSAEFPKEGPSILRIQQVVRGDSAAYFCASSPPGTPNTEAFFGQGTRLTVV.

The rearrangement joins TRBV2 to TRBJ1-5; 8 nucleotides agree with TRBD1. This CDR3 is 14 amino acids long. CDR1 and CDR2 from the germline V gene are SNHLY and FYNNEI. V gave up 8 bases and J gave up 7 bases; unmatched junction bases: 10. The CDR3 loop is CASSDRGHGQPQHF. The CDR3 coding sequence is TGTGCCAGCTCAGACAGGGGCCACGGGCAGCCCCAGCATTTT.

The chain couples TRBV7-9 to TRBJ2-1, with D perhaps matching TRBD2 (7 bases). This CDR3 is built from 15 residues. The germline V and J ends were trimmed by 5 bases and 2 bases, with 13 bases remaining between them. CDR1 is SEHNR, CDR2 FQNEAQ, per germline (reference sequence). CDR3 coding DNA: TGTGCCAGCAGCCCCCCGGGGGGCACCTACAATGAGCAGTTCTTC. Its protein product is CASSPPGGTYNEQFF.